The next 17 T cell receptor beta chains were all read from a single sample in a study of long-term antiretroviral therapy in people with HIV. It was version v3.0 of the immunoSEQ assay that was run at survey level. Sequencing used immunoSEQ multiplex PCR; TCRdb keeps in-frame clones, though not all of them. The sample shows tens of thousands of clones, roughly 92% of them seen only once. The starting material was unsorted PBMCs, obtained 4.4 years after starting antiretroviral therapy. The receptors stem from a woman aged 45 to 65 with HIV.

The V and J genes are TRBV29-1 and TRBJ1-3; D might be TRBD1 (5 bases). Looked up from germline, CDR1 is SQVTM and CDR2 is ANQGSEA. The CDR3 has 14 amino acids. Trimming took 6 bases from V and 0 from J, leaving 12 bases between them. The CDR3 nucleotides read TGCAGCGTCGCGGGACGGAGCTCTGGAAACACCATATATTTT. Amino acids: CSVAGRSSGNTIYF.

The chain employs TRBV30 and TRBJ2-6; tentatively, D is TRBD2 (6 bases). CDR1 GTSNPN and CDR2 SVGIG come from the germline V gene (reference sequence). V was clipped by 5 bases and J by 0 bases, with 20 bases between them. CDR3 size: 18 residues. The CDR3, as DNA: TGTGCCTGGGGCGGGTTTTGGGGGGATATCTCTGGGGCCAACGTCCTGACTTTC. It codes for CAWGGFWGDISGANVLTF.

In DNA, the CDR3 is TGTGCCAGCAGCATCCCAGGCACAGATACGCAGTATTTT. Its translation is CASSIPGTDTQYF. The chain is built from TRBV5-4 and TRBJ2-3; no definite D call. Germline V gene sequence: CDR1 SGHNT, CDR2 YYREEE (reference sequence). The length of the CDR3 is 13 residues. Trimming took off 4 bases at V and 1 base at J, with 7 bases between the two ends.

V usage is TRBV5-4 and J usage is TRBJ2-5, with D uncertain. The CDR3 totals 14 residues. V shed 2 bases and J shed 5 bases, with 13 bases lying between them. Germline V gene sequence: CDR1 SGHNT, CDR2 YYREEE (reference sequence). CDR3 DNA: TGTGCCAGCAGCTTAACAGTCGCCGTGGAGACCCAGTACTTC. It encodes CASSLTVAVETQYF.

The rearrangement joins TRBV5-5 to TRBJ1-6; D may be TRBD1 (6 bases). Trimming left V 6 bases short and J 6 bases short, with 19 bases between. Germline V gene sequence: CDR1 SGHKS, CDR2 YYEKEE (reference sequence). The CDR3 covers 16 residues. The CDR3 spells CASKKSWDMINSPLHF. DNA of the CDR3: TGTGCCAGCAAAAAATCTTGGGACATGATTAATTCACCCCTCCACTTT. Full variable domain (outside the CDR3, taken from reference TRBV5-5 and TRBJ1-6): DAGVTQSPTHLIKTRGQQVTLRCSPISGHKSVSWYQQVLGQGPQFIFQYYEKEERGRGNFPDRFSARQFPNYSSELNVNALLLGDSALYLCASKKSWDMINSPLHFGNGTRLTVT.

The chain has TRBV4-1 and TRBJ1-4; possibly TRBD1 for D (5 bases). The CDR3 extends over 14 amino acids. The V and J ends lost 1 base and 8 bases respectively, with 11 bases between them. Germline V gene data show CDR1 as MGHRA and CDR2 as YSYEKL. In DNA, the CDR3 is TGCGCCAGCAGCCAAGGGGGCCTGCTCGAAAAACTGTTTTTT. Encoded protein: CASSQGGLLEKLFF.

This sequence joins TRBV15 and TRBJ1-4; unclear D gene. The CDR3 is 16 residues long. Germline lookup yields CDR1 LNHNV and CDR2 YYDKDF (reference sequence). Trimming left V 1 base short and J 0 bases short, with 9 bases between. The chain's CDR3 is CATSRGVNPTNEKLFF. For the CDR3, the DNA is TGTGCCACCAGCAGAGGGGTCAACCCAACTAATGAAAAACTGTTTTTT.

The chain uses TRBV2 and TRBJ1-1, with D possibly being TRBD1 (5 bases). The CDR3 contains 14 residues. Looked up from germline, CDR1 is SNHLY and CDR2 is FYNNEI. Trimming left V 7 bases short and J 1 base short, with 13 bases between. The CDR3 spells CASTLQGGNTEAFF. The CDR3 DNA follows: TGTGCCAGCACTCTCCAGGGAGGGAACACTGAAGCTTTCTTT.

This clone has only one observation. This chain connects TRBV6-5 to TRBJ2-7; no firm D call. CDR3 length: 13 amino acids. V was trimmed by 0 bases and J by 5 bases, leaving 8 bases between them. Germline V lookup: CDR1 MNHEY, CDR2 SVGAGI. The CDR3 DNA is TGTGCCAGCAGTTACTCCGAAAGAAACGAGCAGTACTTC. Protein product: CASSYSERNEQYF.

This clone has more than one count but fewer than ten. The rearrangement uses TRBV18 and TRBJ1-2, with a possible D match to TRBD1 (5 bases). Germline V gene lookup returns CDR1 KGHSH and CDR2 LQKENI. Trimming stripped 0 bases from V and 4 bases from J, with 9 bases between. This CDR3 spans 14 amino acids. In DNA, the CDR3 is TGTGCCAGCTCACCACCGACAGAGTCCTATGGCTACACCTTC. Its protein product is CASSPPTESYGYTF.

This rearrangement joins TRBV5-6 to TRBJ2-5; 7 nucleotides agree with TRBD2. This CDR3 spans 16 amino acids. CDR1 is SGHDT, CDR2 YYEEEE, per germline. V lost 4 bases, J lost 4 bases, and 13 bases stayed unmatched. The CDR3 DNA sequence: TGTGCCAGCAGCACCGCGGGGGAGCCAAACGGAGAGACCCAGTACTTC. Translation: CASSTAGEPNGETQYF.

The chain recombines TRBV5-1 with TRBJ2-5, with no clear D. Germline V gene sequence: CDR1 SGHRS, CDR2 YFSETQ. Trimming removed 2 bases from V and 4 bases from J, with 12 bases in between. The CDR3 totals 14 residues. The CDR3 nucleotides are TGCGCCAGCAGCTTAATGCAGGTGCGAGAGACCCAGTACTTC. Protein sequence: CASSLMQVRETQYF.

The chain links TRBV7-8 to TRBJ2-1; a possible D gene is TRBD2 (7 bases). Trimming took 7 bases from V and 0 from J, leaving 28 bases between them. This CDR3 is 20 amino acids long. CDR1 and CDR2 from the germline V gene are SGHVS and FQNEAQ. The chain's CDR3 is CASTLLYGGRSRPSYNEQFF. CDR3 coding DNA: TGTGCCAGCACCCTCCTGTACGGGGGGCGATCCCGTCCCTCCTACAATGAGCAGTTCTTC.

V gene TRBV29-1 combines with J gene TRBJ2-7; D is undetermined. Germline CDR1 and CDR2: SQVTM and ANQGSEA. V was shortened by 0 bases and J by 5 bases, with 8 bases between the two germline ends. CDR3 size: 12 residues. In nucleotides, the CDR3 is TGCAGCGTTGAAGAGTCCGATCACGAGCAGTACTTC. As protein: CSVEESDHEQYF.

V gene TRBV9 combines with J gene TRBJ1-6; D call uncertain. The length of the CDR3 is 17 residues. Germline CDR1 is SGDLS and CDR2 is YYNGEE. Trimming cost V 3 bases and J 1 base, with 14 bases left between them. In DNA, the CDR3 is TGTGCCAGCAGCGATCTCCCGAAGGCGTCCTATAATTCACCCCTCCACTTT. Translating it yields CASSDLPKASYNSPLHF.

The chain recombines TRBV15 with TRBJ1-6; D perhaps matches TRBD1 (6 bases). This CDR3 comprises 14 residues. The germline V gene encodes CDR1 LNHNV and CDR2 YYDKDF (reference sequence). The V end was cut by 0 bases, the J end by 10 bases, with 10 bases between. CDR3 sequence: CATSRELQGSPLHF. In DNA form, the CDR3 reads TGTGCCACCAGCAGAGAGTTACAGGGCTCACCCCTCCACTTT.

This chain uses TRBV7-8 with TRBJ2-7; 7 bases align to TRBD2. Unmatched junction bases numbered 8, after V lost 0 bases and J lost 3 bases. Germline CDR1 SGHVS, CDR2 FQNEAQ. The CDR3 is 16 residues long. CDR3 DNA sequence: TGTGCCAGCAGCTTAGCGTTGGGGGGGACGGGCTACGAGCAGTACTTC. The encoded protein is CASSLALGGTGYEQYF.